This TCR beta chain was observed in a study of CD8+ T cells in alopecia areata. About the research overall: Each day, treated patients took oral tofacitinib twice, at 5 to 10 mg per dose.

Extraction and reverse transcription of RNA yielded cDNA as the sequencing template. Generated by immunoSEQ multiplex PCR, the TCRdb table keeps only in-frame clones and is missing some. The sample shows over 200,000 clones, around 62% of them seen only once. Per the germline V gene, CDR1 is SGHNT and CDR2 is YYREEE (reference sequence). The trim removed 0 bases at V and 4 bases at J, leaving 5 bases unmatched. The CDR3 contains 15 residues. On this clone: Its target is not known.

Researchers gathered lesional scalp punch biopsies and peripheral blood from patients with alopecia areata. Study-level points and caveats: Lesional scalp exceeded normal scalp in clonality, especially in alopecia totalis/universalis. Sequencing of scalp samples also includes resident alphabeta T cells from normal skin.

The V gene is TRBV5-4, the J gene TRBJ2-7; TRBD2 aligns across 9 bases. This TCR was recovered from a human donor with alopecia areata. Sequences were derived from CD4+ T cells sorted from blood, sampled at week 0. CDR3 amino acids: CASSLVAGGPYEQYF. DNA of the CDR3: TGTGCCAGCAGCTTGGTCGCGGGAGGGCCGTACGAGCAGTACTTC.